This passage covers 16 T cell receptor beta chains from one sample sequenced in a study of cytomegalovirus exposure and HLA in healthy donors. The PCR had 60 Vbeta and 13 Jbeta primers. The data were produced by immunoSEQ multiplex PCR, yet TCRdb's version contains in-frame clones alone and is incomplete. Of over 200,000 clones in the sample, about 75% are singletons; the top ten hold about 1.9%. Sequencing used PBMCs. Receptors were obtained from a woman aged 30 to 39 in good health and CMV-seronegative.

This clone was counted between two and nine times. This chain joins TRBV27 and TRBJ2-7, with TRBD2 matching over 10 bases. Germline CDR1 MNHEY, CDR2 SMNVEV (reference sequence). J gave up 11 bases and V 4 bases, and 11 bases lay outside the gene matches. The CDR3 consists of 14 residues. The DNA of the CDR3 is TGTGCCAGCAGTTCCCTAGCGGGGGCCACGGGGAAGTACTTC. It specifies CASSSLAGATGKYF.

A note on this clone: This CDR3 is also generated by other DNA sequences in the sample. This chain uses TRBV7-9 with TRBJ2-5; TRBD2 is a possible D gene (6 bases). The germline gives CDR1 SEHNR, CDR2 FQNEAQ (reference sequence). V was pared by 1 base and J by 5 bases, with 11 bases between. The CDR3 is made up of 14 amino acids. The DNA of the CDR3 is TGTGCCAGCAGCTTAGGCGGCGGAGGGGAGACCCAGTACTTC. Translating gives CASSLGGGGETQYF.

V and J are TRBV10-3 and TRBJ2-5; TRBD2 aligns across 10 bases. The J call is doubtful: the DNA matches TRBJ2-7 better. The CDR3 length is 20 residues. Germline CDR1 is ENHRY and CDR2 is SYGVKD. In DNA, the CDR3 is TGTGCCATCAGTGGATCTCCGCCTATCGGTAGCGGGGGGTCCACCTACGAGCAGTACTTC. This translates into CAISGSPPIGSGGSTYEQYF.

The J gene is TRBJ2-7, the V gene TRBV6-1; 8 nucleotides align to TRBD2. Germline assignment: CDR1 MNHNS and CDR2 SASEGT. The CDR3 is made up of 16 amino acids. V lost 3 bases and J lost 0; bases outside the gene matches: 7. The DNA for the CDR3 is TGTGCCAGCAGTGATCGTAGCGGGACGGGCTCCTACGAGCAGTACTTC. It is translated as CASSDRSGTGSYEQYF.

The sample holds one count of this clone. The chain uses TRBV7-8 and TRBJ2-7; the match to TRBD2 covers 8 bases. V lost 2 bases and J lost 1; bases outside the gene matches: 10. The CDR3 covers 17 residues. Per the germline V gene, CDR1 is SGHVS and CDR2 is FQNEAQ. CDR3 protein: CASSLRTSGGTSYEQYF. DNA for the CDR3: TGTGCCAGCAGCTTACGGACCAGCGGGGGAACTTCCTACGAGCAGTACTTC.

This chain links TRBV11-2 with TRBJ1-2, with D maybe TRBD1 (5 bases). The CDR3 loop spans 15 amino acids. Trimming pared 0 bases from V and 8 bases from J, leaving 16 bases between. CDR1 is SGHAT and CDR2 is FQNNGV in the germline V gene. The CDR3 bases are TGTGCCAGCAGCTTAGATGGGAGGGATTGGGGCGGCTACACCTTC. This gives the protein CASSLDGRDWGGYTF.

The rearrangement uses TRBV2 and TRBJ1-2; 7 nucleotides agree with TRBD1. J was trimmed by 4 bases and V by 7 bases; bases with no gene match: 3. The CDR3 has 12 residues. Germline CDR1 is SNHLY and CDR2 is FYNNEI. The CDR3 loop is CASTRQGYGYTF. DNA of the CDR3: TGTGCCAGCACCCGACAGGGCTATGGCTACACCTTC. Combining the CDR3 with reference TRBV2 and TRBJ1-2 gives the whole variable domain EPEVTQTPSHQVTQMGQEVILRCVPISNHLYFYWYRQILGQKVEFLVSFYNNEISEKSEIFDDQFSVERPDGSNFTLKIRSTKLEDSAMYFCASTRQGYGYTFGSGTRLTVV.

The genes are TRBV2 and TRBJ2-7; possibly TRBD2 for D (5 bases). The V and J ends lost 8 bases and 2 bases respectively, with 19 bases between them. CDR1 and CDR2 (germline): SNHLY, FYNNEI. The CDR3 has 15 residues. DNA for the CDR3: TGTGCCAGCGCTTTATTGGCTAGCTCGCCCTACGAGCAGTACTTC. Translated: CASALLASSPYEQYF.

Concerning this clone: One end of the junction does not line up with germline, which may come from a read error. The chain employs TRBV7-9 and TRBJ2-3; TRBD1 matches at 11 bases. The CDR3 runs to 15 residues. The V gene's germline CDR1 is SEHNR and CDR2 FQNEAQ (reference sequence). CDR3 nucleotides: TGTTCCAGCAGCTTGGGACAGGGGGGCACAGATACGCAGTATTTT. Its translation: CSSSLGQGGTDTQYF.

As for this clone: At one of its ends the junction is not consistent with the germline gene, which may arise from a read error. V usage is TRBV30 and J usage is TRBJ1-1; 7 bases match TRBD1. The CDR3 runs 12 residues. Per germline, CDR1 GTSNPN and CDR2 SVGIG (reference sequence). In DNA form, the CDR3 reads TGTGCCTGGAGTGACAGGGGAACTGAAGCTCTCTTT. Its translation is CAWSDRGTEALF.

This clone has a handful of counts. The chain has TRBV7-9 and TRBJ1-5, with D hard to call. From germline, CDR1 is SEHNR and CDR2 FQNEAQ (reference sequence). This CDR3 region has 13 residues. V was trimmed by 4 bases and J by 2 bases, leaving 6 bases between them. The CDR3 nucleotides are TGTGCCAGCAGCTCGCCGGGCAATCAGCCCCAGCATTTT. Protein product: CASSSPGNQPQHF.

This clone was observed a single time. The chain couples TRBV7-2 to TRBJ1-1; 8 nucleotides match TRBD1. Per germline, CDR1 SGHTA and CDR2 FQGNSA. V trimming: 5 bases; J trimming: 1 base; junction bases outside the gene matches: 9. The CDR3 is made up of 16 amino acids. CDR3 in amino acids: CASSLSAGGRNTEAFF. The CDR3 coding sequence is TGTGCCAGCAGCCTCTCGGCAGGGGGCAGGAACACTGAAGCTTTCTTT.

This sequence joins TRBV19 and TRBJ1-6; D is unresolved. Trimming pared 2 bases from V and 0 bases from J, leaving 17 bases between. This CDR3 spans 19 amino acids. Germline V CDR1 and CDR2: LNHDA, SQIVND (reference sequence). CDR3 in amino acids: CASSIRGRQSSSYNSPLHF. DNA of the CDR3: TGTGCCAGTAGTATAAGAGGTCGGCAGTCGAGCTCCTATAATTCACCCCTCCACTTT.

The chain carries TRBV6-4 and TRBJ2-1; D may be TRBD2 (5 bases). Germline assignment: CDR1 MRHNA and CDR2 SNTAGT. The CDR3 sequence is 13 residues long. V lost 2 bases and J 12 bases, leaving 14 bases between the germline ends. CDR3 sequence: CASSDELGPRQFF. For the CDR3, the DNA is TGTGCCAGCAGTGACGAACTAGGGCCTCGGCAGTTCTTC.

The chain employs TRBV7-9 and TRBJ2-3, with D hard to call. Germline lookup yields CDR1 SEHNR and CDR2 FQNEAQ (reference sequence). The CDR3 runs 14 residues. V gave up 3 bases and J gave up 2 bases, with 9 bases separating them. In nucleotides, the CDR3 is TGTGCCAGCAGCTTCGGCAGACTCACAGATACGCAGTATTTT. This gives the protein CASSFGRLTDTQYF.

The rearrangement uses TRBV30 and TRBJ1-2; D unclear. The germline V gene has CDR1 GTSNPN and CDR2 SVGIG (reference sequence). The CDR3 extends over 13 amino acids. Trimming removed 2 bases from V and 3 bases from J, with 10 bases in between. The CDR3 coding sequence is TGTGCCTGGAGTACCCTACGGGACTATGGCTACACCTTC. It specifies CAWSTLRDYGYTF.